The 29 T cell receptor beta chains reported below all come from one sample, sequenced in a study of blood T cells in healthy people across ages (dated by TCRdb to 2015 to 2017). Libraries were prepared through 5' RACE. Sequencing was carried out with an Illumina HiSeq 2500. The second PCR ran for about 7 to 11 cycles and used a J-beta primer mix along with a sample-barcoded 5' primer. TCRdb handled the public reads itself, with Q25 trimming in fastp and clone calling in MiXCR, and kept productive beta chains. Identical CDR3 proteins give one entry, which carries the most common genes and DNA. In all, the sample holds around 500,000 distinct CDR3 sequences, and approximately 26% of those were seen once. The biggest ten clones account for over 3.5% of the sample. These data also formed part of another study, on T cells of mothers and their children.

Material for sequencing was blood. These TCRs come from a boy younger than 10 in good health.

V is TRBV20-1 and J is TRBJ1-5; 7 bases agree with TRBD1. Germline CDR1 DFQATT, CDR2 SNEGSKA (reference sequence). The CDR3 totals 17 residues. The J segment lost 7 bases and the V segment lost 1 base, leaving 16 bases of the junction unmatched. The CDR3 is CSARVKLGTEYIQPQHF. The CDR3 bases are TGCAGTGCTAGAGTTAAACTCGGGACAGAGTATATACAGCCCCAGCATTTT.

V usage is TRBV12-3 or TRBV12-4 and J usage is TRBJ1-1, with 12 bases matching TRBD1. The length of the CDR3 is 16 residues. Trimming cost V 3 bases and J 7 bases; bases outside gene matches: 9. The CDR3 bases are TGTGCCAGCAGTTTGGGGACAGGGGGCACCATATATGAAGCTTTCTTT. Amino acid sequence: CASSLGTGGTIYEAFF.

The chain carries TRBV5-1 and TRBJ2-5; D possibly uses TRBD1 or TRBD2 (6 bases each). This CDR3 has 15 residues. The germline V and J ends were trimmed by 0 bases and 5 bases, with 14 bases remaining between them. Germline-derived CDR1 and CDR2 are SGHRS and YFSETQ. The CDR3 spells CASSLASGARETQYF. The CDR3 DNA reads TGCGCCAGCAGCTTGGCTTCGGGGGCACGGGAGACCCAGTACTTC.

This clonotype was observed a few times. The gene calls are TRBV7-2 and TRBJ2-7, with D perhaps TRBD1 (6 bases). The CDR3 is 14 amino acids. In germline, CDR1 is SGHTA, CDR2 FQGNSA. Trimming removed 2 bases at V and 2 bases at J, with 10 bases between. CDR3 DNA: TGTGCCAGCAGCTTAACAGGGAAAGCCTACGAGCAGTACTTC. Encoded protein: CASSLTGKAYEQYF.

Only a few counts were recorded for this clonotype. The CDR3 here is CSAREPAGNEQFF. In DNA form, the CDR3 reads TGCAGTGCTAGGGAACCTGCGGGCAATGAGCAGTTCTTC. The chain is built from TRBV20-1 and TRBJ2-1; D is possibly TRBD2 (5 bases). This CDR3 has 13 amino acids. The V gene's germline CDR1 is DFQATT and CDR2 SNEGSKA (reference sequence). The V end was cut by 3 bases, the J end by 6 bases, with 12 bases between.

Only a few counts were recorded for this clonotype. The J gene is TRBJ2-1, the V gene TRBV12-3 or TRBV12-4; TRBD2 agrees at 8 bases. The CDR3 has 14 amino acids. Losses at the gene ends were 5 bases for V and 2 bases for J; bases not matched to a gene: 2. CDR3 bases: TGTGCCAGCAGTATGGGACTAGCCTACAATGAGCAGTTCTTC. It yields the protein CASSMGLAYNEQFF.

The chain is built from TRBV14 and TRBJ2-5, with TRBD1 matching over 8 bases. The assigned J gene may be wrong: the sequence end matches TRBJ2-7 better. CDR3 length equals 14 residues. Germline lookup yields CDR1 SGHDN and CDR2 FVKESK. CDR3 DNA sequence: TGTGCCAGCAGCCAAGATACAGGGGGACTCGAGCAGTACTTC. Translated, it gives CASSQDTGGLEQYF.

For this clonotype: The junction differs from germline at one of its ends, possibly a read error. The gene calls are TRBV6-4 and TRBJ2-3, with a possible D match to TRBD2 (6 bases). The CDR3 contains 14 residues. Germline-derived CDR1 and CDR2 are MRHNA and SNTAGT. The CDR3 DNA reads TGTGCCAGCAGCCCCGGAGGGGCCACAGATACGCGGTATTTT. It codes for CASSPGGATDTRYF.

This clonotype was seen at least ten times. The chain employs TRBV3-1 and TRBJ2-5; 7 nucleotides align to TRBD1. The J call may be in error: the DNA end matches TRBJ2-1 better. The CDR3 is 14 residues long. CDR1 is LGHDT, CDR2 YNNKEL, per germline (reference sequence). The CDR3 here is CASSGTEFYNEQFF. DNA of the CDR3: TGTGCCAGCAGTGGGACAGAATTCTACAATGAGCAGTTCTTC.

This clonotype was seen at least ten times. CDR3 DNA sequence: TGTGCCAGCATGGACGACGGCACAGATACGCAGTATTTT. Protein product: CASMDDGTDTQYF. This sequence joins TRBV2 and TRBJ2-3, with D uncertain. CDR1 is SNHLY, CDR2 FYNNEI, per germline. There are 13 residues in the CDR3. Trimming pared 7 bases from V and 1 base from J, leaving 9 bases between.

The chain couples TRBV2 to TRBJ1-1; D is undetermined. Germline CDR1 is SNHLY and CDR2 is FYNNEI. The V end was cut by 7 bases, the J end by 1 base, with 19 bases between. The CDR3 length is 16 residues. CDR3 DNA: TGTGCCAGCATCCAGTTGCACCCTGGGGAGAACACTGAAGCTTTCTTT. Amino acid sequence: CASIQLHPGENTEAFF. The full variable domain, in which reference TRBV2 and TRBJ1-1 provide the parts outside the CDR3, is EPEVTQTPSHQVTQMGQEVILRCVPISNHLYFYWYRQILGQKVEFLVSFYNNEISEKSEIFDDQFSVERPDGSNFTLKIRSTKLEDSAMYFCASIQLHPGENTEAFFGQGTRLTVV.

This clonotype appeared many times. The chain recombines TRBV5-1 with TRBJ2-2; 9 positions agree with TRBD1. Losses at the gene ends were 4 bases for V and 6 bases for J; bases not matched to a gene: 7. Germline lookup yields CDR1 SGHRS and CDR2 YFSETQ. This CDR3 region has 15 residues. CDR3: CASSLTRQGAGELFF. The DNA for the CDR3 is TGCGCCAGCAGCCTCACCCGACAGGGGGCCGGGGAGCTGTTTTTT.

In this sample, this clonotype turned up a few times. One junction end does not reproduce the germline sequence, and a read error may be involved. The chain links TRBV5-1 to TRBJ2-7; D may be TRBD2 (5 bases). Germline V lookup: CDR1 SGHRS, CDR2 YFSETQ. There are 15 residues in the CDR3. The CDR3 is CASSRAVLSSYEQYF. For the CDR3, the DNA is TGCGCCAGCAGCCGAGCGGTTCTAAGCTCCTACGAACAGTACTTC.

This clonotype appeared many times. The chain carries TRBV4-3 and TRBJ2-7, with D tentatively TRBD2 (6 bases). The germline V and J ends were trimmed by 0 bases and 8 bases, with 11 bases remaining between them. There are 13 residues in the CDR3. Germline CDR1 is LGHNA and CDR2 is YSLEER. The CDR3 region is CASSQDQGLKQYF. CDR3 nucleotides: TGCGCCAGCAGCCAAGATCAAGGACTAAAGCAGTACTTC.

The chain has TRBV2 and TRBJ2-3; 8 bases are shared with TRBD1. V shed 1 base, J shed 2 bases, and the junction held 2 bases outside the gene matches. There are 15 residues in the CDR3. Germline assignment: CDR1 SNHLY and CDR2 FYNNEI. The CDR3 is CASSEGTGHTDTQYF. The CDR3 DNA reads TGTGCCAGCAGTGAAGGGACAGGGCACACAGATACGCAGTATTTT.

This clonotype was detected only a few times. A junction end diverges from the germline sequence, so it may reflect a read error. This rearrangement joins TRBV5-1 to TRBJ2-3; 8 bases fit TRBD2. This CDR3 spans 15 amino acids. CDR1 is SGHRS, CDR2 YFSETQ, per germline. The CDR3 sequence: CACSISGVGTDTQYF. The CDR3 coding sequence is TGCGCCTGCAGCATTAGCGGGGTCGGCACAGATACGCAGTATTTT.

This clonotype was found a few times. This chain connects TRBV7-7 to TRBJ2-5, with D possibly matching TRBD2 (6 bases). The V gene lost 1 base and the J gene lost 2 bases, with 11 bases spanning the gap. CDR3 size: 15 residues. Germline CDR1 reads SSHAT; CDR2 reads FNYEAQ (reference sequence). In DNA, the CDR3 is TGTGCCAGCAGCTTAGTTTGGGGAGGACAAGAGACCCAGTACTTC. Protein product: CASSLVWGGQETQYF. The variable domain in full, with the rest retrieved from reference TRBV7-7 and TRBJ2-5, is GAGVSQSPRYKVTKRGQDVTLRCDPISSHATLYWYQQALGQGPEFLTYFNYEAQPDKSGLPSDRFSAERPEGSISTLTIQRTEQRDSAMYRCASSLVWGGQETQYFGPGTRLLVL.

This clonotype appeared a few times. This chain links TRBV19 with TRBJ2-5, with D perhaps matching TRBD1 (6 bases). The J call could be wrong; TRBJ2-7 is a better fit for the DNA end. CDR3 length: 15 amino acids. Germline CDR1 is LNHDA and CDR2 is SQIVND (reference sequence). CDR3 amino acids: CASSIARTAFYEQYF. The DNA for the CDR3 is TGTGCCAGTAGTATAGCCCGGACAGCGTTCTACGAGCAGTACTTC.

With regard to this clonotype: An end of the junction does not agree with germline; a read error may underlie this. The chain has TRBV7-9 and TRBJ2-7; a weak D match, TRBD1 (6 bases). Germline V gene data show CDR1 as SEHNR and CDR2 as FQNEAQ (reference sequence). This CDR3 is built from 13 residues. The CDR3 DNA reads TGTGACAGCAGCTTACAGGGCCCCCACGAGCAGTACTTC. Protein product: CDSSLQGPHEQYF.

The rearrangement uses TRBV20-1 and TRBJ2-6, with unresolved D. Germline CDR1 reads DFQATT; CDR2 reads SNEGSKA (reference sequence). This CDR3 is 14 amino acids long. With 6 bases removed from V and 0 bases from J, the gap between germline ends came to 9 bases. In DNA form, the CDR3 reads TGCAGTGCCCCAGACCCCTCTGGGGCCAACGTCCTGACTTTC. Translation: CSAPDPSGANVLTF.

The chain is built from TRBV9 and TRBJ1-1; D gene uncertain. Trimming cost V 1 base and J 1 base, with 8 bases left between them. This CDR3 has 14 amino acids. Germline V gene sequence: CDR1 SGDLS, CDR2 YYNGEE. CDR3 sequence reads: CASSVFPENTEAFF. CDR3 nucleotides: TGTGCCAGCAGCGTATTCCCGGAGAACACTGAAGCTTTCTTT.

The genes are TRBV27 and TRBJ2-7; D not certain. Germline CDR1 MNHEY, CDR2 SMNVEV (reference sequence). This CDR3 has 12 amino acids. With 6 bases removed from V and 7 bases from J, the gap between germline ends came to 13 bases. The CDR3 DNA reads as TGTGCCAGCAGCCTTTCTTTGGAGGAGCAGTACTTC. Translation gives CASSLSLEEQYF.

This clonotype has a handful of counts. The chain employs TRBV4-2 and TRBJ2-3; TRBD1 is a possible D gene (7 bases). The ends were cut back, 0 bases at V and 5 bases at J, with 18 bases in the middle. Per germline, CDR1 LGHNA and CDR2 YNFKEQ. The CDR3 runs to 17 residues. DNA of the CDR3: TGTGCCAGCAGCCAAGATCCCGGGGCAGGGGGGAAAGATACGCAGTATTTT. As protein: CASSQDPGAGGKDTQYF.

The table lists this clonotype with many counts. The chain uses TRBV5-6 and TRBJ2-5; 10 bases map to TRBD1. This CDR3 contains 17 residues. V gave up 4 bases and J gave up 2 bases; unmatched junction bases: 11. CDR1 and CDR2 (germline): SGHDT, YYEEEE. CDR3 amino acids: CASSIRPGQGTQETQYF. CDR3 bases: TGTGCCAGCAGCATCCGGCCGGGACAGGGGACTCAAGAGACCCAGTACTTC. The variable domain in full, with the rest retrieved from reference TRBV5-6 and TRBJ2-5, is DAGVTQSPTHLIKTRGQQVTLRCSPKSGHDTVSWYQQALGQGPQFIFQYYEEEERQRGNFPDRFSGHQFPNYSSELNVNALLLGDSALYLCASSIRPGQGTQETQYFGPGTRLLVL.

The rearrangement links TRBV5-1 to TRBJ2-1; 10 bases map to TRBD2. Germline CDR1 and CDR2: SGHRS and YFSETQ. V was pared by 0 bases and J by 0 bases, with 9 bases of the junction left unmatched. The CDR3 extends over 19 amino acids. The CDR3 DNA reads TGCGCCAGCAGCTTGGAACTAGCGGGGCCACTATTCTCCTACAATGAGCAGTTCTTC. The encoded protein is CASSLELAGPLFSYNEQFF.

CDR3 DNA: TGTGCCAGCAGCTTAGTAGAGTCTAGCGGGGGCCAAGAGACCCAGTACTTC. The encoded protein is CASSLVESSGGQETQYF. The chain is built from TRBV7-6 and TRBJ2-5; TRBD2 agrees at 10 bases. Unmatched junction bases numbered 6, after V lost 1 base and J lost 1 base. The length of the CDR3 is 17 residues. Germline lookup yields CDR1 SGHVS and CDR2 FNYEAQ.

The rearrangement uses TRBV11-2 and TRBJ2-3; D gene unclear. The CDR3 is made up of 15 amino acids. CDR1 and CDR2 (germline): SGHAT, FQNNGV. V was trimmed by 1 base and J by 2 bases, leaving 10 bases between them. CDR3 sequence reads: CASSLVSSPTDTQYF. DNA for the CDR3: TGTGCCAGCAGCTTAGTGAGCTCCCCCACAGATACGCAGTATTTT.

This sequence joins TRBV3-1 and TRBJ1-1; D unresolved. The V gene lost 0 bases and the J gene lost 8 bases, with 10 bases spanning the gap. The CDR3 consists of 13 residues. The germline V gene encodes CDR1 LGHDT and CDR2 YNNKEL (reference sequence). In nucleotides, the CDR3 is TGTGCCAGCAGCCAAGATAAGTACGGGGAAGCTTTCTTT. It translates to CASSQDKYGEAFF.

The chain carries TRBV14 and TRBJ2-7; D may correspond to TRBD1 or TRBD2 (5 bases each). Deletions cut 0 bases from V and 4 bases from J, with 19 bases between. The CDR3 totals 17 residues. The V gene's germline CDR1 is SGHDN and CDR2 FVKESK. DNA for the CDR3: TGTGCCAGCAGCCAAGATTACCCCTCCCGGGGACGGTACGAGCAGTACTTC. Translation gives CASSQDYPSRGRYEQYF.